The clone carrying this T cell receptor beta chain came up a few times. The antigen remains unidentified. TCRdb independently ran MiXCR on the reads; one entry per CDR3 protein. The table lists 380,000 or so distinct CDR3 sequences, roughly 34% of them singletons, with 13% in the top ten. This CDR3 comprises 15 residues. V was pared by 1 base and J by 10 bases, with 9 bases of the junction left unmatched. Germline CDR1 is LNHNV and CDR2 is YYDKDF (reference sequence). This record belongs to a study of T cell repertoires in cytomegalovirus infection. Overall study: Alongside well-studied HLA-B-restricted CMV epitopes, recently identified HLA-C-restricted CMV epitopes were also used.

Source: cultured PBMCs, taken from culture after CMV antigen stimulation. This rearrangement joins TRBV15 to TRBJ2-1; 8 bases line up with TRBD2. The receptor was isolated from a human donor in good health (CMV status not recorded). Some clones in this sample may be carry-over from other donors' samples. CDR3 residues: CATSRADGRANEQFF. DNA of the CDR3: TGTGCCACCAGCAGAGCCGACGGGAGGGCCAACGAGCAGTTCTTC.